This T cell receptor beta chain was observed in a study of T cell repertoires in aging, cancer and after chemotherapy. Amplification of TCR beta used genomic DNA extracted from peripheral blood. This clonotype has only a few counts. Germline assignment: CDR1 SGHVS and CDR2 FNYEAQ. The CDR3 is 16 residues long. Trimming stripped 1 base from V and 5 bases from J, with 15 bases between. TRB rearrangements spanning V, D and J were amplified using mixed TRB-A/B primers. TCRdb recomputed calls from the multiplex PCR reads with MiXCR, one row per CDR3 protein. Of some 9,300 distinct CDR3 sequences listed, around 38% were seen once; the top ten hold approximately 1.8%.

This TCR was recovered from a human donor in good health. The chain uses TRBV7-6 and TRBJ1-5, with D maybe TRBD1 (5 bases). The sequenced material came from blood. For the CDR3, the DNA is TGTGCCAGCAGCTTAGAGCCGGCAGGGTATGATCAGCCCCAGCATTTT. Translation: CASSLEPAGYDQPQHF.